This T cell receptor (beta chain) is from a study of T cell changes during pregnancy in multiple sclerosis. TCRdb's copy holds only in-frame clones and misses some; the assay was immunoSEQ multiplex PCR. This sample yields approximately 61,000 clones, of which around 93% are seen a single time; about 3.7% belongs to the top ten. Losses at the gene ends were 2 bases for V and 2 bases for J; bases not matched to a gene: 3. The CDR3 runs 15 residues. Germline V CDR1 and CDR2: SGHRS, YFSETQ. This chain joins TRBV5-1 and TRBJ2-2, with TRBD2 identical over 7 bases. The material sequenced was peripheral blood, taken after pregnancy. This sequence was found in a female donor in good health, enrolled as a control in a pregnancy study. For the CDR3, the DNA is TGCGCCAGCAGCTTACCTAGCGGAAACACCGGGGAGCTGTTTTTT. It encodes CASSLPSGNTGELFF.